The clone carrying this T cell receptor beta chain was detected only once. In the authors' methods: Scientists estimated how many nucleated cells there were by amplifying reference gene primers. Generated by immunoSEQ multiplex PCR, the TCRdb table keeps only in-frame clones and is missing some. That table is the source of V, J and clone size, and D and trimming were worked out from the DNA. The sample carries over 250,000 clones, approximately 85% recorded once. The entry originates in a study of blood T cell repertoires in COVID-19. Overall study: The United States, Italy and Spain supplied acute and convalescent COVID-19 samples. From T cells, B-cell-depleted T cells, or PBMCs came the material, which was cDNA or gDNA.

This clonotype was sampled from a human donor in a cohort sampled during active COVID-19. The source material was peripheral blood.

CDR3 in amino acids: CASSTDRGTQYF. The CDR3 DNA follows: TGCGCCAGCAGCACCGACAGGGGAACGCAGTATTTT. The chain is built from TRBV5-1 and TRBJ2-3; 8 bases agree with TRBD1. CDR1 SGHRS and CDR2 YFSETQ come from the germline V gene. This CDR3 is built from 12 residues. V trimming: 4 bases; J trimming: 9 bases; junction bases outside the gene matches: 4.